This is a list of T cell receptor beta chains from one sample in a study of OX40 agonist ivuxolimab in advanced cancers. TCRdb keeps only in-frame clones here, not all; method: immunoSEQ multiplex PCR. Of roughly 60,000 clones listed, around 84% are singletons. This sample comprised CD4+ or CD8+ T cells sorted from blood, obtained in a trial of the OX40 agonist ivuxolimab. The receptor source for this set is an adult with an advanced solid tumor such as melanoma, head and neck, liver or kidney cancer. CDR3s include the opening cysteine and the closing phenylalanine or tryptophan. A D gene is named only where the DNA matches it firmly. Rows may omit the clone size; those that give it use once, few, many or a size class.

D gene: -; J gene: TRBJ2-7; V gene: TRBV5-1; clone size: many; CDR3 DNA: TGCGCCAGCAGCTTGGGGGGCAGGGGCAGAACCACCTACGAGCAGTACTTC; CDR3 protein: CASSLGGRGRTTYEQYF
D gene: -; J gene: TRBJ2-5; V gene: TRBV11-3; clone size: few; CDR3 DNA: TGTGCCAGCAGCCAAACGATCGGGACTGTGGGAGAGACCCAGTACTTC; CDR3 protein: CASSQTIGTVGETQYF
D gene: -; J gene: TRBJ2-7; V gene: TRBV29-1; clone size: -; CDR3 DNA: TGCAGCGTTGAAGATCAGGGTTTCCCTACCTACGAGCAGTACTTC; CDR3 protein: CSVEDQGFPTYEQYF
D gene: -; J gene: TRBJ2-1; V gene: TRBV11-3; clone size: -; CDR3 DNA: TGTGCCAGCTCCGAAGGGTTTTCCTACAATGAGCAGTTCTTC; CDR3 protein: CASSEGFSYNEQFF
D gene: TRBD2; J gene: TRBJ2-7; V gene: TRBV6-5; clone size: -; CDR3 DNA: TGTGCCAGCAGACCCGGGGGGGCCTTTACCGAGCAGTACTTC; CDR3 protein: CASRPGGAFTEQYF
D gene: TRBD1; J gene: TRBJ2-4; V gene: TRBV25-1; clone size: -; CDR3 DNA: TGTGCCAGCAGTTCGGGACAGGGCAAAAACATTCAGTACTTC; CDR3 protein: CASSSGQGKNIQYF
D gene: TRBD2; J gene: TRBJ2-7; V gene: TRBV5-4; clone size: -; CDR3 DNA: TGTGCCAGCAGCATCGGGACTAACTACGAGCAGTACTTC; CDR3 protein: CASSIGTNYEQYF
D gene: -; J gene: TRBJ1-2; V gene: TRBV5-4; clone size: -; CDR3 DNA: TGTGCCAGCAGCGCCGGACAGAGATATGGCTACACCTTC; CDR3 protein: CASSAGQRYGYTF
D gene: -; J gene: TRBJ2-2; V gene: TRBV7-9; clone size: once; CDR3 DNA: TGTGCTTCCCACGGTGGGGCGCGGGGGAACACCGGGGAGCTGTTTTTT; CDR3 protein: CASHGGARGNTGELFF
D gene: TRBD2; J gene: TRBJ2-5; V gene: TRBV2; clone size: -; CDR3 DNA: TGTGCCAGCAGCCTACTAGCGGGAGGTCGAGAGACCCAGTACTTC; CDR3 protein: CASSLLAGGRETQYF
D gene: TRBD1; J gene: TRBJ1-1; V gene: TRBV7-9; clone size: once; CDR3 DNA: TGTGCCAGCAGATTGACAGGGGGTGACACTGAAGCTTTCTTT; CDR3 protein: CASRLTGGDTEAFF
D gene: TRBD2; J gene: TRBJ2-3; V gene: TRBV28; clone size: -; CDR3 DNA: TGTGCCAGCAACAAACTAGCGGGAGGTGCAGATACGCAGTATTTT; CDR3 protein: CASNKLAGGADTQYF
D gene: TRBD2; J gene: TRBJ2-7; V gene: TRBV18; clone size: -; CDR3 DNA: TGTGCCAGCTCACCACTGGGACTAGCGGGGGCTGAGCAGTACTTC; CDR3 protein: CASSPLGLAGAEQYF
D gene: TRBD2; J gene: TRBJ2-1; V gene: TRBV7-2; clone size: -; CDR3 DNA: TGTGCCAGCAGCCCCCGGCCTAGCGGGGGCTCTGGAAAGTTCTTC; CDR3 protein: CASSPRPSGGSGKFF
D gene: -; J gene: TRBJ1-4; V gene: TRBV5-4; clone size: -; CDR3 DNA: TGTGCCAGCAGCTTGGGGCAGCTCAGTGAAAAACTGTTTTTT; CDR3 protein: CASSLGQLSEKLFF
D gene: TRBD2; J gene: TRBJ2-2; V gene: TRBV27; clone size: -; CDR3 DNA: TGTGCCAGCAGTTTTAGCGGGAGTGTCCCCGGGGAGCTGTTTTTT; CDR3 protein: CASSFSGSVPGELFF
D gene: -; J gene: TRBJ2-5; V gene: TRBV6-1; clone size: -; CDR3 DNA: TGTGCCAGCAGACGGGACCCAGAGACCCAGTACTTC; CDR3 protein: CASRRDPETQYF
D gene: -; J gene: TRBJ2-5; V gene: TRBV28; clone size: once; CDR3 DNA: TGTGCCACGTCCCAAGAGACCCAGTACTTC; CDR3 protein: CATSQETQYF
D gene: TRBD1; J gene: TRBJ1-5; V gene: TRBV6-6; clone size: -; CDR3 DNA: TGTGCCAGCAGTTACCCTGACAGGGGTAATCAGCCCCAGCATTTT; CDR3 protein: CASSYPDRGNQPQHF
D gene: -; J gene: TRBJ2-7; V gene: TRBV2; clone size: -; CDR3 DNA: TGTGCCAGCAGTTCAAACACCTACGAGCAGTACTTC; CDR3 protein: CASSSNTYEQYF
D gene: TRBD1; J gene: TRBJ2-2; V gene: TRBV4-2; clone size: -; CDR3 DNA: TGTGCCAGCAGCCAACGCAGGGGGACAGCGCCCACCGGGGAGCTGTTTTTT; CDR3 protein: CASSQRRGTAPTGELFF
D gene: TRBD2; J gene: TRBJ2-2; V gene: TRBV2; clone size: -; CDR3 DNA: TGTGCCAGTGGGGGTAGCGGGAGAATTACCGGGGAGCTGTTTTTT; CDR3 protein: CASGGSGRITGELFF
D gene: TRBD1; J gene: TRBJ1-2; V gene: TRBV5-4; clone size: -; CDR3 DNA: TGTGCCAGCAGCTTTACCGGGACAGGGAGTAACTATGGCTACACCTTC; CDR3 protein: CASSFTGTGSNYGYTF
D gene: -; J gene: TRBJ1-5; V gene: TRBV28; clone size: -; CDR3 DNA: TGTGCCAGCAAAAAGCGAGGACGGCAGGGGCTCAATCAGCCCCAGCATTTT; CDR3 protein: CASKKRGRQGLNQPQHF
D gene: -; J gene: TRBJ2-5; V gene: TRBV28; clone size: -; CDR3 DNA: TGTGCCAGCAGTACCCCCGGGGGCGGGGGATTCGCCCAGTACTTC; CDR3 protein: CASSTPGGGGFAQYF
D gene: TRBD2; J gene: TRBJ2-7; V gene: TRBV5-5; clone size: -; CDR3 DNA: TGTGCCAGCAGCTTCGGGACATCGATTAGCGGGGACTACGAGCAGTACTTC; CDR3 protein: CASSFGTSISGDYEQYF
D gene: -; J gene: TRBJ1-1; V gene: TRBV27; clone size: -; CDR3 DNA: TGTGCCAGCAGTTCCCCCCTCCGGGGGAACACTGAAGCTTTCTTT; CDR3 protein: CASSSPLRGNTEAFF
D gene: -; J gene: TRBJ2-7; V gene: TRBV4-2; clone size: -; CDR3 DNA: TGTGCCAGCAGCCAAGGCTTAGAGACTAGCTACGAGCAGTACTTC; CDR3 protein: CASSQGLETSYEQYF
D gene: TRBD2; J gene: TRBJ2-1; V gene: TRBV7-3; clone size: -; CDR3 DNA: TGTGCCAGCAGCCCCTTTAGCGGGAGGAACAATGAGCAGTTCTTC; CDR3 protein: CASSPFSGRNNEQFF
D gene: -; J gene: TRBJ2-3; V gene: TRBV19; clone size: -; CDR3 DNA: TGTGCCAGTAGGAGAGGGGCCCCCACAGATACGCAGTATTTT; CDR3 protein: CASRRGAPTDTQYF
D gene: TRBD2; J gene: TRBJ2-7; V gene: TRBV5-4; clone size: -; CDR3 DNA: TGTGCCAGCAGCTTTTCGGCTAGCGGGCGCTACGAGCAGTACTTC; CDR3 protein: CASSFSASGRYEQYF
D gene: -; J gene: TRBJ1-1; V gene: TRBV29-1; clone size: -; CDR3 DNA: TGCAGCGTTGTCGGAGAAATGAACACTGAAGCTTTCTTT; CDR3 protein: CSVVGEMNTEAFF
D gene: -; J gene: TRBJ1-3; V gene: TRBV6-1; clone size: -; CDR3 DNA: TGTGCCAGCAGTGAACTGCAGGGTTCAGGAAACACCATATATTTT; CDR3 protein: CASSELQGSGNTIYF
D gene: -; J gene: TRBJ2-7; V gene: TRBV4-2; clone size: -; CDR3 DNA: TGTGCCAGCAGCGGATCAGGGAGATCCTACGAGCAGTACTTC; CDR3 protein: CASSGSGRSYEQYF
D gene: -; J gene: TRBJ2-3; V gene: TRBV10-3; clone size: few; CDR3 DNA: TGTGCCATCAGTGAGTCGACTGCAGATACGCAGTATTTT; CDR3 protein: CAISESTADTQYF
D gene: TRBD2; J gene: TRBJ2-7; V gene: TRBV2; clone size: -; CDR3 DNA: TGTGCCAGCACAGAGCGGGGTTTTTCCGAGCAGTACTTC; CDR3 protein: CASTERGFSEQYF
D gene: -; J gene: TRBJ1-2; V gene: TRBV21-1; clone size: -; CDR3 DNA: TGTGCCAGCAGCACCTACAGGGGCCCTCGACAGAGTAACTATGGCTACACCTTC; CDR3 protein: CASSTYRGPRQSNYGYTF
D gene: -; J gene: TRBJ2-7; V gene: TRBV6-1; clone size: medium-sized; CDR3 DNA: TGTGCCAGCAGTAGACAGCAGGGAGACTACGAGCAGTACTTC; CDR3 protein: CASSRQQGDYEQYF
D gene: -; J gene: TRBJ2-3; V gene: TRBV9; clone size: -; CDR3 DNA: TGTGCCAGCAGCGTAGGGGGTGGGGGCCTAGATACGCAGTATTTT; CDR3 protein: CASSVGGGGLDTQYF
D gene: -; J gene: TRBJ2-2; V gene: TRBV7-2; clone size: -; CDR3 DNA: TGTGCCAGCAGCTTCGGGGCAGGGTACACCGGGGAGCTGTTTTTT; CDR3 protein: CASSFGAGYTGELFF
D gene: -; J gene: TRBJ2-7; V gene: TRBV19; clone size: -; CDR3 DNA: TGTGCCAGTAGTAGGGCCGGCAGGGAGACTACCTACGAGCAGTACTTC; CDR3 protein: CASSRAGRETTYEQYF
D gene: TRBD1; J gene: TRBJ2-7; V gene: TRBV19; clone size: -; CDR3 DNA: TGTGCCAGTAGTTCTGCTCTGGGACAGAGGACCTACGAGCAGTACTTC; CDR3 protein: CASSSALGQRTYEQYF
D gene: -; J gene: TRBJ1-1; V gene: TRBV5-4; clone size: -; CDR3 DNA: TGTGCCAGCAGTCTGTCAGGGTTAACGGGTGAAGCTTTCTTT; CDR3 protein: CASSLSGLTGEAFF
D gene: -; J gene: TRBJ2-2; V gene: TRBV10-3; clone size: few; CDR3 DNA: TGTGCCATCAGTCAGGCAGGCTCGAACACCGGGGAGCTGTTTTTT; CDR3 protein: CAISQAGSNTGELFF
D gene: -; J gene: TRBJ1-1; V gene: TRBV6-5; clone size: -; CDR3 DNA: TGTGCCAGCAGTTACTCGAAGGACCAAGCTTTCTTT; CDR3 protein: CASSYSKDQAFF
D gene: TRBD2; J gene: TRBJ2-7; V gene: TRBV6-6; clone size: -; CDR3 DNA: TGTGCCAGCACCAAACAGAGCGGGGGGGTTTGGGAGCAGTACTTC; CDR3 protein: CASTKQSGGVWEQYF
D gene: TRBD1; J gene: TRBJ1-4; V gene: TRBV5-4; clone size: -; CDR3 DNA: TGTGCCAGCAGCTTTCCTACAGGGGGTAATGAAAAACTGTTTTTT; CDR3 protein: CASSFPTGGNEKLFF
D gene: -; J gene: TRBJ2-3; V gene: TRBV28; clone size: -; CDR3 DNA: TGTGCCAGCACTCCCCATGAGGGGGGGACAGGAGATACGCAGTATTTT; CDR3 protein: CASTPHEGGTGDTQYF
D gene: -; J gene: TRBJ1-1; V gene: TRBV20-1; clone size: -; CDR3 DNA: TGCAGTGCTAGTGGTGGGCTTGAAGCTTTCTTT; CDR3 protein: CSASGGLEAFF
D gene: -; J gene: TRBJ2-2; V gene: TRBV9; clone size: -; CDR3 DNA: TGTGCCAGCAGCGTGACCCCCGGGGACACCGGGGAGCTGTTTTTT; CDR3 protein: CASSVTPGDTGELFF
D gene: TRBD2; J gene: TRBJ2-7; V gene: TRBV20-1; clone size: -; CDR3 DNA: TGCAGTGCTAGAGATAGCGGGGGGGTGCAGTTC; CDR3 protein: CSARDSGGVQF
D gene: -; J gene: TRBJ1-1; V gene: TRBV29-1; clone size: -; CDR3 DNA: TGCAGCGTTAACAGGGCAGGGACTGAAGCTTTCTTT; CDR3 protein: CSVNRAGTEAFF
D gene: TRBD2; J gene: TRBJ2-5; V gene: TRBV28; clone size: -; CDR3 DNA: TGTGCCAGCAGTCATGCGGGGGGGAGGGAGACCCAGTACTTC; CDR3 protein: CASSHAGGRETQYF
D gene: -; J gene: TRBJ1-5; V gene: TRBV6-1; clone size: once; CDR3 DNA: TGTGCCAGCAGTGAAGGTCTGGGAAGAGGCAATCAGCCCCAGCATTTT; CDR3 protein: CASSEGLGRGNQPQHF
D gene: TRBD1; J gene: TRBJ1-3; V gene: TRBV6-1; clone size: -; CDR3 DNA: TGTGCCACCAAGGGGGCAGTCTCTGGAAACACCATATATTTT; CDR3 protein: CATKGAVSGNTIYF